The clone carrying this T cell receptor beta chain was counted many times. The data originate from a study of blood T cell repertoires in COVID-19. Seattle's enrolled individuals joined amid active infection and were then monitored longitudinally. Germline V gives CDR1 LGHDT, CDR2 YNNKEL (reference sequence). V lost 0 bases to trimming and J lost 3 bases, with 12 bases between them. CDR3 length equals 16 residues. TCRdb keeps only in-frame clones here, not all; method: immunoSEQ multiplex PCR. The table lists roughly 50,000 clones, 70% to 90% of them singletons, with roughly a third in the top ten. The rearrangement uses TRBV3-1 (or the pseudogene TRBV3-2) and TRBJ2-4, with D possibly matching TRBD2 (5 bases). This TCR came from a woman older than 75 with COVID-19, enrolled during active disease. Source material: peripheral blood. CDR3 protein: CASSQDAGMGKNIQYF. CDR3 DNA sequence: TGTGCCAGCAGCCAAGACGCGGGCATGGGCAAAAACATTCAGTACTTC.